This T cell receptor beta chain emerged from a study of Graves' ophthalmopathy and Graves' hyperthyroidism. Points from the study as a whole: The authors also found most expanded thyroid clonotypes above 0.001 frequency in blood.

V shed 5 bases and J 4 bases; nucleotides not matched to a gene: 7. This CDR3 region has 16 residues. From germline, CDR1 is KGHDR and CDR2 SFDVKD. This clonotype came up many times. Its specificity is not known. With a duration under 3 months, ophthalmopathy in the donors showed moderate-to-severe activity, CAS ≥3 and NOSPECS ≥4. The authors amplified TCR beta CDR3 regions, and they did so from RNA transcripts for repertoire sequencing. The workflow started with a first-round RT-PCR run with HTBI primers and then moved on to a second-round multiplex PCR. MiXCR, applied by TCRdb to the multiplex PCR reads, yields one record per CDR3 protein. The sample lists 300,000 to 400,000 distinct CDR3 sequences; roughly a sixth were seen once.

The V and J genes are TRBV24-1 and TRBJ1-1, with 12 bases aligning to TRBD1. Specimen: peripheral blood. The source of this sequence is an adult man with Graves' ophthalmopathy. CDR3 sequence reads: CATSAGQGASITEAFF. The CDR3, as DNA: TGTGCCACCAGTGCGGGACAGGGGGCTTCGATCACTGAAGCTTTCTTT.